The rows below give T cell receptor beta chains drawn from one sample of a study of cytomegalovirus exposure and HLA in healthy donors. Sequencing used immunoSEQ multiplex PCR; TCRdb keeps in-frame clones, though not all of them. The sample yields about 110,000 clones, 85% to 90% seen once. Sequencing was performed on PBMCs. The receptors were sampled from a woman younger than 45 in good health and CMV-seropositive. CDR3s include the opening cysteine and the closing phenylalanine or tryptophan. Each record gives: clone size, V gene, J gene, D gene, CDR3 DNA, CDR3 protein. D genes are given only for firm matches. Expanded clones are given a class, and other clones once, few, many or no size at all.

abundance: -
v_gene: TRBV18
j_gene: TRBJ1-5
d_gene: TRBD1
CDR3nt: TGTGCCAGCTCATTAACGGGACAGGGAAATCAGCCCCAGCATTTT
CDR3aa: CASSLTGQGNQPQHF

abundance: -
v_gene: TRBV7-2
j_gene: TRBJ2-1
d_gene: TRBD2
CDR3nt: TGTGCCAGCAGCTTAGTGCCTAGCGGGGGGTTTGAGCAGTTCTTC
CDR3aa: CASSLVPSGGFEQFF

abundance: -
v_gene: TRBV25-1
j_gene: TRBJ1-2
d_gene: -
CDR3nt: TGTGCCAGCACCGCGCAAGGGGCCCATTATGGCTACACCTTC
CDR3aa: CASTAQGAHYGYTF

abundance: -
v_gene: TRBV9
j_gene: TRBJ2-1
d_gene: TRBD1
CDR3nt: TGTGCCAGCAGCCGAAACAGGGACAGGGGGTACTCCAATGAGCAGTTCTTC
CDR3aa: CASSRNRDRGYSNEQFF

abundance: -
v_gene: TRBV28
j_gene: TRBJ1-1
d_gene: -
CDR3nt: TGTGCCAGCAGTTCACACCGGGGGGGGAACACTGAAGCTTTCTTT
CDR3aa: CASSSHRGGNTEAFF

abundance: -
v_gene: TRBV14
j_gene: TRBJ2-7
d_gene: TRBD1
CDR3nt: TGTGCCAGCAGCCGGGACAGGAAAGTATGGTGGAACTTCTACGAGCAGTACTTC
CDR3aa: CASSRDRKVWWNFYEQYF

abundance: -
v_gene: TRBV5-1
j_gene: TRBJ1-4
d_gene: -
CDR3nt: TGCGCCAGCAGCTGGATGACAGCAGGCGCAACTAATGAAAAACTGTTTTTT
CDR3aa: CASSWMTAGATNEKLFF

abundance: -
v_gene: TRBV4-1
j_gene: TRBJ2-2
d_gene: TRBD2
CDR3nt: TGCGCCAGCAGTCAAAGGGGTAGCGGGGGGACCGGGGAGCTGTTTTTT
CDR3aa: CASSQRGSGGTGELFF

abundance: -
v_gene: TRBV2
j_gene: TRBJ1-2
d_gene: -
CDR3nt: TGTGCCAGCAGTGGAAGACAGGTTTATGGCTACACCTTC
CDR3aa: CASSGRQVYGYTF

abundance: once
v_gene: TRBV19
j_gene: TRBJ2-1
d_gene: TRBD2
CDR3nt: TGTGCCAGTAGTATGGGGACTAGCAATGAGCAGTTCTTC
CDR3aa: CASSMGTSNEQFF

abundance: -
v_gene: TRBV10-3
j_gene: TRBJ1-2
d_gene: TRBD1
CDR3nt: TGTGCCATCAGTTCGACAGGGGATGGCTACACCTTC
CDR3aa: CAISSTGDGYTF

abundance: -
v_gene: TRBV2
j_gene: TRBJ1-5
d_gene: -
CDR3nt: TGTGCCAGCCGGGGGTTGTCCAATCAGCCCCAGCATTTT
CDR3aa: CASRGLSNQPQHF

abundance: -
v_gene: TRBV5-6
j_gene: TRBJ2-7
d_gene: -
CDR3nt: TGTGCCAGCAGCTTTGGAGGGGCGATTGTCTACGAGCAGTACTTC
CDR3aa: CASSFGGAIVYEQYF

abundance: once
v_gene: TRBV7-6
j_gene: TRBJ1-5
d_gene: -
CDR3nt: TGTGCCAGCAGCTTATTTGGCGGGAATAGCAATCAGCCCCAGCATTTT
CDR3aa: CASSLFGGNSNQPQHF

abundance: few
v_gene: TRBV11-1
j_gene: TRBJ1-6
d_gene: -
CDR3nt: TGTGCCAGCAGCTTATCGGACAGTGGCAATTCACCCCTCCACTTT
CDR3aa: CASSLSDSGNSPLHF

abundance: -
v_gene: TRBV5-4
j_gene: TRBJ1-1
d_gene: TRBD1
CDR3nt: TGTGCCAGCAGCCACTCAGGGGGCACTGAAGCTTTCTTT
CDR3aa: CASSHSGGTEAFF

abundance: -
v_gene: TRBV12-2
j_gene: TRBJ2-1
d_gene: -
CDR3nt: TGTGCAAGTCGCTTACCCCTTTGGCGGGATGCGGGGAATGAGCAGTTCTTC
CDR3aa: CASRLPLWRDAGNEQFF

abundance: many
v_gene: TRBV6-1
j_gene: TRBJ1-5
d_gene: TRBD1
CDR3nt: TGTGCCAGCAGTAATGGGGGACAGGGTCTACAGCCCCAGCATTTT
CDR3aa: CASSNGGQGLQPQHF

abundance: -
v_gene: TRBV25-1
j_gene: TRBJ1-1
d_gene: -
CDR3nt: TGTGCCAGCCGGGGGTCTCAAGAAGCTTTCTTT
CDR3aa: CASRGSQEAFF

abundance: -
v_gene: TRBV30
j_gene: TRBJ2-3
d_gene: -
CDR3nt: TGTGCCTGGAGTGTCGGGGGACCTGGCACAGATACGCAGTATTTT
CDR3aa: CAWSVGGPGTDTQYF

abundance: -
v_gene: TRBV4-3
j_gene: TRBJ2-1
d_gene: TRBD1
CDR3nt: TGCGCCAGCAGCCAAAGCAGGGGGAATGAGCAGTTCTTC
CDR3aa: CASSQSRGNEQFF

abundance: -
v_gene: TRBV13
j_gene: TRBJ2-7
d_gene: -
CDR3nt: TGTGCCAGCAGCTCAGGACTGGTTTCCTACGAGCAGTACTTC
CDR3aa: CASSSGLVSYEQYF

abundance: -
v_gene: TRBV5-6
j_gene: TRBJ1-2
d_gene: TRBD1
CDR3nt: TGTGCCAGCAGCTCGATTCCTAGGACAGGGAATTATGGCTACACCTTC
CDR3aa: CASSSIPRTGNYGYTF

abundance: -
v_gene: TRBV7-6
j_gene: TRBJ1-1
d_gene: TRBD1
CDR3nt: TGTGCCAGCAGCTTGAGACAGGGGGTTACTGAAGCTTTCTTT
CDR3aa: CASSLRQGVTEAFF

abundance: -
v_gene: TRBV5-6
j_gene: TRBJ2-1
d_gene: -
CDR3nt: TGTGCCAGCAGCTTGAGCCGGGAGCAGTTCTTC
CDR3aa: CASSLSREQFF

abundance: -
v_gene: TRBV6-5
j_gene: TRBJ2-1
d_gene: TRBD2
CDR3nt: TGTGCCAGCAGGACAGGCGGGAGGCGGCAGTTCTTC
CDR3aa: CASRTGGRRQFF

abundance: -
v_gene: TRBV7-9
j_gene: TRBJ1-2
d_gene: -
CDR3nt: TGTGCCAGCAGCTCGATCGGCGGCTATGGCTACACCTTC
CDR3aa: CASSSIGGYGYTF

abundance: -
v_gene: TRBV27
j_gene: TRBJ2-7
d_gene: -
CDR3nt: TGTGCCAGCAGGGGTAGGACAGCTGGCTACGAGCAGTACTTC
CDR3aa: CASRGRTAGYEQYF

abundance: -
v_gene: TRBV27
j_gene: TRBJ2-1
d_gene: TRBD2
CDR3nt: TGTGCCAGCAGCGGGACTAGCGTCTACAATGAGCAGTTCTTC
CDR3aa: CASSGTSVYNEQFF

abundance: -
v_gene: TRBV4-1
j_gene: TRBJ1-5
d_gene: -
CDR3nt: TGCGCCAGCAGCTCTCAGAGGGTCGGGCAGCCCCAGCATTTT
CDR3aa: CASSSQRVGQPQHF